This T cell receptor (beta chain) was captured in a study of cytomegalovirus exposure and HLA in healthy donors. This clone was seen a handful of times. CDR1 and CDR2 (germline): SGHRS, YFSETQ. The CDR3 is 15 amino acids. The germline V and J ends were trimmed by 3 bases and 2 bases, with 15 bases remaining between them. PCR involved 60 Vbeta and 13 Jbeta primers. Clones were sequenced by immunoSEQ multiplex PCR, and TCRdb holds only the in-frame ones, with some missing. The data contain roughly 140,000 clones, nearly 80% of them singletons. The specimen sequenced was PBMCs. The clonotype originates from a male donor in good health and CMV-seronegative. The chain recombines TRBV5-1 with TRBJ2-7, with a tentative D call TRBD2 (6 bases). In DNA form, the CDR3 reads TGCGCCAGCAGCTCTGCGCCCGGGGGTACCTACGAGCAGTACTTC. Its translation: CASSSAPGGTYEQYF.